This T cell receptor (beta chain) was captured in a study of OX40 agonist ivuxolimab in advanced cancers. Study outcomes and limitations: Among expanded peripheral T cells, antigen specificity went undetermined.

Germline trimming cut 6 bases from V and 8 bases from J; bases unmatched to any gene: 8. This CDR3 is 15 amino acids long. Per germline, CDR1 SGDLS and CDR2 YYNGEE. Sequencing was performed with immunoSEQ multiplex PCR; in TCRdb, only in-frame clones are kept and a portion is missing. The data show approximately 35,000 clones, roughly four fifths seen once. The sampling schedule covered blood at baseline, cycle 4 day 1, and cycle 7 day 1. On this clone: Its antigen is not identified.

The V and J genes are TRBV9 and TRBJ2-1, with 13 bases identical to TRBD2. The sequence derives from an adult with an advanced solid tumor such as melanoma, head and neck, liver or kidney cancer. This material consisted of CD4+ or CD8+ T cells sorted from blood, taken in a trial of the OX40 agonist ivuxolimab. This CDR3 reads CASNPTSGGFHEQFF. The CDR3 DNA reads as TGTGCCAGCAACCCGACTAGCGGGGGGTTTCATGAGCAGTTCTTC.